These T cell receptor beta chains were read from a single sample in a study of blood T cell repertoires in COVID-19. Data came from immunoSEQ multiplex PCR; TCRdb stores just in-frame clones and leaves some out. This table holds some 260,000 clones, roughly 80% found once. Material: peripheral blood. These receptors originate from a woman aged 35 to 49 with active or convalescent COVID-19. The CDR3 runs from the conserved cysteine through the conserved F or W. D genes are given only for firm matches. Expanded clones are given a class, and other clones once, few, many or no size at all.

j_call,clone_size,d_call,v_call,cdr3_nt,cdr3_aa
TRBJ1-4,.,TRBD1,TRBV9,TGTGCCAGCAGCTACGGTCCCGGGACAGGGGCGGGTGAAAAACTGTTTTTT,CASSYGPGTGAGEKLFF
TRBJ2-7,.,TRBD1,TRBV30,TGTGCCTGGACTCCGGGACAGGGCTCCTACGAGCAGTACTTC,CAWTPGQGSYEQYF
TRBJ1-5,.,.,TRBV9,TGTGCCAGCAGCGAGGGGGTTCATCAGCCCCAGCATTTT,CASSEGVHQPQHF
TRBJ1-4,.,.,TRBV29-1,TGCAGCGTTGAAGAGGGCAGGGCCTTGCGGGAAAAACTGTTTTTT,CSVEEGRALREKLFF
TRBJ1-4,few,.,TRBV30,TGTGCCTGGAGGGGGGGGACCTCAACTAATGAAAAACTGTTTTTT,CAWRGGTSTNEKLFF
TRBJ1-3,.,.,TRBV18,TGTGCCAGCTCAAACTCGAGGGAAGCTGGAAACACCATATATTTT,CASSNSREAGNTIYF
TRBJ1-6,.,.,TRBV19,TGTGCCAGTAGCCATCGCGGGGATTCACCCCTCCACTTT,CASSHRGDSPLHF
TRBJ2-1,.,.,TRBV19,TGTGCCACCTCCGACAGGTACAATGAGCAGTTCTTC,CATSDRYNEQFF
TRBJ1-5,.,.,TRBV9,TGTGCCAGCAGCGCAAGGGAGAATCAGCCCCAGCATTTT,CASSARENQPQHF
TRBJ1-5,once,.,TRBV24-1,TGTGCCACCAGTGGGGAAGGGGTAGGGGCCCAGCATTTT,CATSGEGVGAQHF
TRBJ2-2,.,.,TRBV7-3,TGTGCCAGCAGCTTAGCGGGGGCTACGAACACCGGGGAGCTGTTTTTT,CASSLAGATNTGELFF
TRBJ1-3,few,.,TRBV6-5,TGTGCCAGCAGCCCAGGGGTCTCTGGAAACACCATATATTTT,CASSPGVSGNTIYF
TRBJ1-4,.,.,TRBV7-6,TGTGCCAGCAGCTTAGGAGCAGGGTCGAATGAAAAACTGTTTTTT,CASSLGAGSNEKLFF
TRBJ2-7,few,TRBD2,TRBV2,TGTGCCAGCAGTGAAACTAGCGGGGGGGTCGTGAACGAGCAGTACTTC,CASSETSGGVVNEQYF
TRBJ1-1,.,.,TRBV6-5,TGTGCCAGCCGACCGGAGTCTTTTGCCTCCACTGAAGCTTTCTTT,CASRPESFASTEAFF
TRBJ1-1,.,.,TRBV7-9,TGTGCCAGCAGCTTTTGGGGAGCCAGAGCTGAAGCTTTCTTT,CASSFWGARAEAFF
TRBJ1-5,.,.,TRBV2,TGTGCCAGCAGAGCCAATCAGGGGATGGGCAATCAGCCCCAGCATTTT,CASRANQGMGNQPQHF
TRBJ1-5,.,.,TRBV4-1,TGCGCCAGCAGCCAAGTAAACATCCCCAGCCAGATAGTAGCGGGACGCAATCAGCCCCAGCATTTT,CASSQVNIPSQIVAGRNQPQHF
TRBJ2-7,.,.,TRBV30,TGTGCCTGGAGTGTACACAGGGTAAGCTACGAGCAGTACTTC,CAWSVHRVSYEQYF
TRBJ2-1,.,TRBD1,TRBV4-1,TGCGCCAGCAGCCAAGGACAGGGATCCTACAATGAGCAGTTCTTC,CASSQGQGSYNEQFF